This entry lists 5 T cell receptor beta chains sequenced from one sample in a study of molecular identifiers for immune sequencing clone quantification. TCRdb analysed the PCR reads with MiXCR anew, one entry per CDR3 protein. This sample yields tens of thousands of distinct CDR3 sequences, of which about a sixth are seen a single time; about 1.5% belongs to the top ten. Sequenced material: naive CD8+ T cells from blood, with Jurkat cell RNA spiked in. The subset is: FACS-sorted CD8+CD4-CCR7+CD45RA+ naive T cells. These receptors all come from a human donor in good health. Some libraries in this study had Jurkat cell RNA spiked in.

Notes on this clonotype: Given a much more abundant clone one base away, this may be a read error. This chain connects TRBV6-6 to TRBJ1-3, with 8 bases that match TRBD1. CDR1 and CDR2 (germline): MNHNY, SVGAGI (reference sequence). This CDR3 comprises 13 residues. As DNA, the CDR3 is TGTGCCTGCCGGGACAGGTTTTACCACACCATATGTTTT. This translates into CACRDRFYHTICF.

This clonotype was seen a few times. The rearrangement joins TRBV5-5 to TRBJ1-3; 12 bases map to TRBD1. J lost 4 bases, V lost 0 bases, and 26 bases had no gene match. The CDR3 contains 24 residues. Germline V gene data show CDR1 as SGHKS and CDR2 as YYEKEE (reference sequence). The CDR3 protein is CASSLAPVDHEGQGASTLGNTIYF. The CDR3 DNA follows: TGTGCCAGCAGCTTGGCCCCCGTGGACCATGAGGGACAGGGGGCGTCAACGCTCGGAAACACCATATATTTT.

The chain employs TRBV19 and TRBJ2-5; D uncertain. Germline V gene lookup returns CDR1 LNHDA and CDR2 SQIVND (reference sequence). V lost 8 bases to trimming and J lost 0 bases, with 10 bases between them. The CDR3 is 13 amino acids. CDR3 bases: TGTGCCAGTTCGCCAGACTACCAAGAGACCCAGTACTTC. Translation gives CASSPDYQETQYF.

The chain joins TRBV12-3 or TRBV12-4 to TRBJ1-3; D is unresolved. The CDR3 loop spans 15 amino acids. The V and J ends lost 5 bases and 2 bases respectively, with 13 bases between them. Here the CDR3 DNA reads TGTGCCAGCAGTGCCGTCGGGGTACCTGGAAACACCATATATTTT. Translating it yields CASSAVGVPGNTIYF.

This clonotype was counted only a few times. This may arise from a read error, as a much more abundant clone is one base away. This chain uses TRBV19 with TRBJ1-5, with TRBD1 as a possible D gene (5 bases). This CDR3 is 15 amino acids long. CDR1 is LNHDA, CDR2 SQIVND, per germline (reference sequence). CDR3 region: CAGSINWQGHQPQHF. The CDR3 bases are TGTGCCGGTAGTATAAATTGGCAGGGTCATCAGCCCCAGCATTTT.